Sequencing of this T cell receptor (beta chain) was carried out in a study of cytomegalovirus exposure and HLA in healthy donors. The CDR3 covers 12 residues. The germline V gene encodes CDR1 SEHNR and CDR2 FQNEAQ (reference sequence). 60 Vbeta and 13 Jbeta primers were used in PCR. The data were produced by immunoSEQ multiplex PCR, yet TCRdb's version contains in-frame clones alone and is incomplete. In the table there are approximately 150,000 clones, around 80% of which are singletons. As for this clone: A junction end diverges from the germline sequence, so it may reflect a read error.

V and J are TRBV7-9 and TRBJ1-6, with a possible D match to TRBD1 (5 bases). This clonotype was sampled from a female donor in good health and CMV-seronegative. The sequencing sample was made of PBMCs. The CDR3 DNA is TGTTCCAGCAGCAGGTCAGGGTCACCCCTCCACTTT. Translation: CSSSRSGSPLHF.